Each of the 5 T cell receptor beta chains below was sequenced from the same sample in a study of metastatic and nonmetastatic thyroid tumors (dated by TCRdb to 2018 to 2020). No treatment had been received by any patient before thyroid surgery. To prepare the library, PCR was applied. The instrument given in TCRdb is Illumina HiSeq 4000. In-frame beta chains were kept once TCRdb had trimmed the public reads at Q25 with fastp and called clones with MiXCR. The sample profile shows approximately 35,000 clones; under 25% of them were found once. Less than 4% of the sample is in the top ten clones. Sequenced material: tumor tissue. These receptors were obtained from a male donor with papillary thyroid cancer or a benign thyroid nodule (not recorded which). Some clones in this sample may be carry-over from other donors' samples.

Concerning this clone itself: This clone may be a read error of a much larger clone one base away. The sample contains more than one DNA sequence encoding this CDR3. The rearrangement uses TRBV4-1 and TRBJ2-5, with D tentatively TRBD1 (6 bases). The V gene's germline CDR1 is MGHRA and CDR2 YSYEKL. This CDR3 has 16 amino acids. Trimming took off 4 bases at V and 4 bases at J, with 19 bases between the two ends. CDR3 region: CASSPEDRRIGETQYF. The CDR3 DNA follows: TGCGCCAGCAGCCCAGAAGACAGGCGTATCGGAGAGACCCAGTACTTC.

This clone was picked up a small number of times. The chain combines TRBV19 with TRBJ2-7; TRBD1 matches 12 bases. Germline V gene lookup returns CDR1 LNHDA and CDR2 SQIVND (reference sequence). V was clipped by 10 bases and J by 5 bases; unmatched bases: 6. This CDR3 is 13 amino acids long. This CDR3 reads CATSGTGGNEQYF. The CDR3 DNA reads TGTGCCACTTCCGGGACAGGGGGCAACGAGCAGTACTTC.

This clone has a handful of counts. The rearrangement joins TRBV6-5 to TRBJ2-2; maybe TRBD1 (6 bases). This CDR3 is 18 amino acids long. V was clipped by 0 bases and J by 1 base, with 15 bases between them. Germline assignment: CDR1 MNHEY and CDR2 SVGAGI. The CDR3 nucleotides read TGTGCCAGCAGTTACTCAGTAACCTACAGGGAGAACACCGGGGAGCTGTTTTTT. Translating gives CASSYSVTYRENTGELFF.

This clone was observed at least ten times. Other DNA sequences in the same sample also yield this CDR3. The V call is TRBV12-3 or TRBV12-4, the J call TRBJ1-3; D gene uncertain. With 0 bases removed from V and 7 bases from J, the gap between germline ends came to 10 bases. The length of the CDR3 is 14 residues. In DNA form, the CDR3 reads TGTGCCAGCAGTTTAGCCGCTGGGCCGAACACCATATATTTT. Its protein product is CASSLAAGPNTIYF.

This clone appeared a single time. This rearrangement joins TRBV5-1 to TRBJ1-5; D call uncertain. The CDR3 covers 13 residues. CDR1 and CDR2 (germline): SGHRS, YFSETQ. V was cut by 0 bases and J by 1 base, with 2 bases left in between. CDR3 protein: CASSLESNQPQHF. The CDR3 coding sequence is TGCGCCAGCAGCTTGGAGAGCAATCAGCCCCAGCATTTT.